The next 25 T cell receptor beta chains were all read from a single sample in a study of TIL therapy for anti-PD-1-resistant metastatic lung cancer. The libraries were made with immunoSEQ v3. Here immunoSEQ multiplex PCR was the method, and the copy in TCRdb shows in-frame clones only, minus some. The sample lists fewer than 60,000 clones, approximately 83% occurring once. Time point specified: pre-treatment sample, taken before nivolumab and TIL therapy. The sample was blood, taken at baseline. The source is a person between 25 and 80 years old with non-small cell lung cancer.

The rearrangement joins TRBV7-3 to TRBJ2-3; 13 bases are a match to TRBD2. In germline, CDR1 is SGHTA, CDR2 FQGTGA. With V trimmed by 5 bases and J by 5 bases, 4 bases remained unmatched. CDR3 length: 15 amino acids. The DNA of the CDR3 is TGTGCCAGCAGCCCGACTAGCGGGAGGATAGATACGCAGTATTTT. Amino acid sequence: CASSPTSGRIDTQYF. Full variable domain (missing parts from reference TRBV7-3 and TRBJ2-3): GAGVSQTPSNKVTEKGKYVELRCDPISGHTALYWYRQSLGQGPEFLIYFQGTGAADDSGLPNDRFFAVRPEGSVSTLKIQRTERGDSAVYLCASSPTSGRIDTQYFGPGTRLTVL.

The J gene is TRBJ2-4, the V gene TRBV2, with TRBD2 as a possible D gene (7 bases). Deletions cut 8 bases from V and 0 bases from J, with 14 bases between. The CDR3 length is 15 residues. Germline lookup yields CDR1 SNHLY and CDR2 FYNNEI. As DNA, the CDR3 is TGTGCCAGCTCAGCCGGGGGGCTAGCCAAAAACATTCAGTACTTC. This codes for CASSAGGLAKNIQYF.

This chain uses TRBV5-6 with TRBJ2-5; 9 bases map to TRBD2. Germline V gene lookup returns CDR1 SGHDT and CDR2 YYEEEE. V was pared by 3 bases and J by 7 bases, with 7 bases of the junction left unmatched. This CDR3 is built from 14 residues. The CDR3 is CASSSWRGGRTQYF. The CDR3 DNA follows: TGTGCCAGCAGCTCCTGGCGGGGGGGGAGGACCCAGTACTTC. Full variable domain (outside the CDR3, taken from reference TRBV5-6 and TRBJ2-5): DAGVTQSPTHLIKTRGQQVTLRCSPKSGHDTVSWYQQALGQGPQFIFQYYEEEERQRGNFPDRFSGHQFPNYSSELNVNALLLGDSALYLCASSSWRGGRTQYFGPGTRLLVL.

J is TRBJ2-3 and V is TRBV19; D is undetermined. V lost 5 bases and J 11 bases, leaving 11 bases between the germline ends. Germline CDR1 reads LNHDA; CDR2 reads SQIVND (reference sequence). CDR3 length: 11 residues. Written as DNA, the CDR3 is TGTGCCAGTAGTGACCCGGTGGGGCAGTATTTT. This translates into CASSDPVGQYF.

The rearrangement links TRBV18 to TRBJ2-7; TRBD1 matches at 7 bases. CDR1 KGHSH and CDR2 LQKENI come from the germline V gene. V shed 5 bases and J 4 bases; nucleotides not matched to a gene: 5. CDR3 length: 13 amino acids. Here the CDR3 reads CASSSTGPYEQYF. DNA for the CDR3: TGTGCCAGCTCATCGACAGGGCCGTACGAGCAGTACTTC.

The chain has TRBV6-5 and TRBJ1-6, with 10 nucleotides matching TRBD1. CDR3 length: 15 amino acids. Germline CDR1 and CDR2: MNHEY and SVGAGI. Trimming cost V 4 bases and J 10 bases; bases outside gene matches: 7. The chain's CDR3 is CASSSRTGGGSPLHF. CDR3 coding DNA: TGTGCCAGCAGTTCCCGGACAGGGGGTGGCTCACCCCTCCACTTT.

This chain links TRBV28 with TRBJ2-2; 9 bases line up with TRBD2. Germline V gene sequence: CDR1 MDHEN, CDR2 SYDVKM. This CDR3 is 16 amino acids long. V lost 6 bases, J lost 6 bases, and 11 bases stayed unmatched. The CDR3 protein is CASSPPGREGSGELFF. The CDR3 coding sequence is TGTGCCAGCAGCCCCCCGGGGCGGGAGGGATCCGGGGAGCTGTTTTTT.

For this clone: Other DNA sequences in this specimen translate into the identical CDR3. The chain uses TRBV24-1 and TRBJ1-5; no clear D. CDR1 is KGHDR and CDR2 is SFDVKD in the germline V gene. V was clipped by 0 bases and J by 7 bases, with 3 bases between them. This CDR3 region has 12 residues. CDR3 loop: CATSDLGQPQHF. The CDR3 bases are TGTGCCACCAGTGATTTGGGACAGCCCCAGCATTTT.

The genes are TRBV6-5 and TRBJ2-1; 9 bases map to TRBD1. Trimming cost V 6 bases and J 7 bases; bases outside gene matches: 7. The CDR3 covers 14 residues. The germline V gene encodes CDR1 MNHEY and CDR2 SVGAGI. The CDR3 DNA reads TGTGCCAGCAGCCCCGGGACAGGGATGAATGAGCAGTTCTTC. Translation gives CASSPGTGMNEQFF.

This clone was recorded once. For the CDR3, the DNA is TGCAGTGCTAGTCAGACTAGCGTAAACCAAGAGACCCAGTACTTC. It yields the protein CSASQTSVNQETQYF. The chain employs TRBV20-1 and TRBJ2-5, with 8 bases identical to TRBD2. V trimming: 3 bases; J trimming: 0 bases; junction bases outside the gene matches: 6. The CDR3 consists of 15 residues. CDR1 is DFQATT and CDR2 is SNEGSKA in the germline V gene (reference sequence).

The chain links TRBV27 to TRBJ2-7; D unclear. Germline V CDR1 and CDR2: MNHEY, SMNVEV (reference sequence). The CDR3 consists of 10 residues. V was trimmed by 4 bases and J by 4 bases, leaving 2 bases between them. DNA of the CDR3: TGTGCCAGCAGTTCATACGAGCAGTACTTC. Residues: CASSSYEQYF.

This clone was seen more than once but under ten times. This sequence joins TRBV9 and TRBJ1-1; no reliable D call. The V gene lost 2 bases and the J gene lost 8 bases, with 13 bases spanning the gap. The CDR3 covers 13 residues. CDR1 is SGDLS and CDR2 is YYNGEE in the germline V gene. The CDR3 loop reads CASSVDRSGEAFF. The CDR3 bases are TGTGCCAGCAGCGTGGACCGGTCGGGGGAAGCTTTCTTT.

CDR3 loop: CASSPVSVLNEQFF. The CDR3 region has the DNA TGTGCCAGCTCACCAGTCTCGGTCTTGAATGAGCAGTTCTTC. The chain has TRBV18 and TRBJ2-1; D is unclear. Germline V gives CDR1 KGHSH, CDR2 LQKENI. V lost 2 bases, J lost 7 bases, and 12 bases lay in between. The CDR3 sequence is 14 residues long.

The chain combines TRBV25-1 with TRBJ2-1; D gene unclear. The CDR3 is 15 residues long. Between the trimmed V and J ends, which lost 3 bases and 8 bases, there was a span of 17 bases. Germline V lookup: CDR1 MGHDK, CDR2 SYGVNS. This CDR3 is CASSDRLTNGHEQFF. The CDR3 bases are TGTGCCAGCAGTGATCGTCTCACAAACGGCCATGAGCAGTTCTTC.

J is TRBJ2-5 and V is TRBV7-9, with 8 bases that match TRBD2. Germline V gene data show CDR1 as SEHNR and CDR2 as FQNEAQ (reference sequence). V gave up 1 base and J gave up 2 bases; unmatched junction bases: 9. The CDR3 totals 17 residues. CDR3 residues: CASSLVPGTSPQETQYF. CDR3 in DNA: TGTGCCAGCAGCTTAGTCCCCGGGACTAGTCCTCAAGAGACCCAGTACTTC.

The chain couples TRBV12-3 or TRBV12-4 to TRBJ2-1, with D tentatively TRBD1 (6 bases). V was cut by 4 bases and J by 3 bases, with 7 bases left in between. The CDR3 is made up of 13 amino acids. The CDR3 nucleotides read TGTGCCAGCAGTTCGGACAGCTACAATGAGCAGTTCTTC. This codes for CASSSDSYNEQFF.

The chain couples TRBV6-2 or TRBV6-3 to TRBJ2-1; D is unclear. This CDR3 region has 14 residues. Trimming took off 0 bases at V and 7 bases at J, with 10 bases between the two ends. Germline V gene lookup returns CDR1 MNHEY and CDR2 SVGEGT. CDR3 sequence reads: CASSYSRLGNEQFF. DNA for the CDR3: TGTGCCAGCAGTTACTCGAGACTGGGGAATGAGCAGTTCTTC.

This clone was seen only a few times. The rearrangement joins TRBV27 to TRBJ1-5, with D possibly being TRBD1 (5 bases). CDR3 length: 15 amino acids. V dropped 0 bases and J dropped 1 base, with 7 bases sitting between them. CDR1 and CDR2 (germline): MNHEY, SMNVEV (reference sequence). This CDR3 reads CASSLSPGSNQPQHF. CDR3 DNA sequence: TGTGCCAGCAGTTTATCTCCAGGGAGCAATCAGCCCCAGCATTTT.

The chain couples TRBV7-2 to TRBJ1-5; 8 bases align to TRBD1. Germline lookup yields CDR1 SGHTA and CDR2 FQGNSA. The trim removed 5 bases at V and 4 bases at J, leaving 4 bases unmatched. The CDR3 is made up of 14 amino acids. The chain's CDR3 is CASSPGTGNQPQHF. CDR3 bases: TGTGCCAGCAGCCCTGGGACAGGAAATCAGCCCCAGCATTTT.

The chain joins TRBV5-6 to TRBJ1-5, with unresolved D. With 1 base removed from V and 2 bases from J, the gap between germline ends came to 10 bases. This CDR3 region has 15 residues. Per germline, CDR1 SGHDT and CDR2 YYEEEE. The CDR3, as DNA: TGTGCCAGCAGCTTGTACAGTCGGCGCAATCAGCCCCAGCATTTT. This encodes CASSLYSRRNQPQHF.

V is TRBV7-7 and J is TRBJ2-3, with D possibly TRBD2 on 5 matching bases. The CDR3 is 14 amino acids. V shed 6 bases and J shed 0 bases, with 10 bases lying between them. The V gene's germline CDR1 is SSHAT and CDR2 FNYEAQ (reference sequence). The CDR3 bases are TGTGCCAGCAGTTTCGGACTCAGCACAGATACGCAGTATTTT. Protein: CASSFGLSTDTQYF.

CDR3 sequence (DNA): TGTGCCAGCAGTTACTCGAAGGGGTCTACTGGCTACACCTTC. Encoded protein: CASSYSKGSTGYTF. V gene TRBV6-5 combines with J gene TRBJ1-2; a weak D match, TRBD1 (5 bases). V gave up 0 bases and J gave up 7 bases, with 12 bases separating them. The CDR3 runs 14 residues. Looked up from germline, CDR1 is MNHEY and CDR2 is SVGAGI.

The chain links TRBV7-9 to TRBJ1-1, with D possibly being TRBD1 (5 bases). V lost 1 base and J lost 5, with 11 bases in between. Germline values: CDR1 SEHNR, CDR2 FQNEAQ (reference sequence). The CDR3 loop spans 14 amino acids. CDR3 in amino acids: CASSLGRGGTEAFF. Here the CDR3 DNA reads TGTGCCAGCAGCTTAGGGAGGGGCGGGACTGAAGCTTTCTTT.

The V call is TRBV5-5, the J call TRBJ2-7; 11 positions match TRBD1. The CDR3 totals 16 residues. CDR1 and CDR2 (germline): SGHKS, YYEKEE (reference sequence). J gave up 0 bases and V 4 bases, and 6 bases lay outside the gene matches. The CDR3 is CASSPGQGVPSYEQYF. The CDR3 nucleotides read TGTGCCAGCAGCCCGGGACAGGGGGTTCCCTCCTACGAGCAGTACTTC.

The V gene is TRBV30, the J gene TRBJ1-6, with 9 bases fitting TRBD1. Germline V gene sequence: CDR1 GTSNPN, CDR2 SVGIG (reference sequence). V lost 2 bases, J lost 7 bases, and 9 bases stayed unmatched. CDR3 length: 16 residues. CDR3 in DNA: TGTGCCTGGAGTCATAATTGGGACAGGGTAAATTCACCCCTCCACTTT. Its translation is CAWSHNWDRVNSPLHF.